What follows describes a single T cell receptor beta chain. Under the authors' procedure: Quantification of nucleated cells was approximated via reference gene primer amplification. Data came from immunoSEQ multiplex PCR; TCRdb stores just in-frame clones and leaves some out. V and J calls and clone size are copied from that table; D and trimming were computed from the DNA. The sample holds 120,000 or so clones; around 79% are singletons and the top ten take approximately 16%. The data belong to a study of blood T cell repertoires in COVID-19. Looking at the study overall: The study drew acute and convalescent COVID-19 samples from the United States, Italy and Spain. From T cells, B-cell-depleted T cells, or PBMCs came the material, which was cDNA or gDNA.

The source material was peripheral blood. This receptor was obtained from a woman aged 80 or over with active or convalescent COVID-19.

The CDR3 region is CASSFRLAGLNEQFF. The DNA for the CDR3 is TGCGCCAGCAGCTTCCGACTAGCGGGGCTCAATGAGCAGTTCTTC. This chain uses TRBV5-1 with TRBJ2-1; 11 nucleotides agree with TRBD2. V lost 2 bases to trimming and J lost 6 bases; unmatched junction nucleotides: 4. The CDR3 spans 15 residues. Per the germline V gene, CDR1 is SGHRS and CDR2 is YFSETQ.